The 9 T cell receptor beta chains listed next were all sequenced from one sample in a study of cytomegalovirus exposure and HLA in healthy donors (dated by TCRdb to between 2016 and 2019). Libraries were constructed by the immunoSEQ multiplex PCR assay. For the multiplex PCR, a mixture combining 60 forward primers for TCR Vbeta segments and 13 reverse primers for TCR Jbeta segments was used. In its TCRdb copy, this immuneACCESS table keeps in-frame sequences only and misses some clones. Where compared with another copy, unresolved V genes explain less than half of these, and the others have no known cause. Within this sample are 140,000 to 150,000 clones, with 78% of them counted one time only. Jointly, the top ten make up 2% to 3% of the sample. Source material: PBMCs. These receptors all stem from a woman aged 18-29 years in good health and CMV-seropositive.

This clone has just a few counts. V usage is TRBV10-2 and J usage is TRBJ2-2; 9 nucleotides agree with TRBD2. V lost 6 bases and J lost 7; bases outside the gene matches: 12. The germline gives CDR1 WSHSY, CDR2 SAAADI. The CDR3 runs 16 residues. CDR3 DNA: TGCGCCAGCAGGAAGCTTGGCGGGGGGGACGTCGGGGAGCTGTTTTTT. Translated: CASRKLGGGDVGELFF.

This chain joins TRBV4-3 and TRBJ1-1; 9 bases are shared with TRBD1. V shed 3 bases, J shed 11 bases, and the junction held 16 bases outside the gene matches. This CDR3 spans 16 amino acids. CDR1 is LGHNA, CDR2 YSLEER, per germline. The DNA of the CDR3 is TGCGCCAGCAGCCAGCCTGGACAGGGGACCGTACGTGGCGCTTTCTTT. Amino acids: CASSQPGQGTVRGAFF.

The rearrangement links TRBV19 to TRBJ1-2; D remains ambiguous. V lost 6 bases and J lost 4, with 15 bases in between. The germline V gene has CDR1 LNHDA and CDR2 SQIVND (reference sequence). The CDR3 has 14 amino acids. The CDR3 here is CASRLGSLSYGYTF. The CDR3 nucleotides are TGTGCCAGTAGGTTGGGCAGCCTCTCCTATGGCTACACCTTC.

This clone has more than one count but fewer than ten. V is TRBV5-1 and J is TRBJ1-2; 10 nucleotides align to TRBD1. Germline CDR1 reads SGHRS; CDR2 reads YFSETQ. V was clipped by 4 bases and J by 4 bases; unmatched bases: 7. The CDR3 sequence is 15 residues long. CDR3: CASSPTGGTSYGYTF. CDR3 DNA: TGCGCCAGCAGCCCGACAGGGGGCACGAGCTATGGCTACACCTTC.

This clone showed up many times. V is TRBV4-2 and J is TRBJ2-7; TRBD2 aligns across 9 bases. Germline assignment: CDR1 LGHNA and CDR2 YNFKEQ. The CDR3 spans 15 residues. V trimming: 0 bases; J trimming: 2 bases; junction bases outside the gene matches: 2. CDR3 amino acids: CASSQDRGGAYEQYF. The DNA for the CDR3 is TGTGCCAGCAGCCAAGATCGCGGGGGGGCCTACGAGCAGTACTTC.

This rearrangement joins TRBV5-4 to TRBJ2-3; 15 bases align to TRBD2. Germline values: CDR1 SGHNT, CDR2 YYREEE (reference sequence). The CDR3 totals 16 residues. V shed 4 bases and J 5 bases; nucleotides not matched to a gene: 5. The CDR3 bases are TGTGCCAGCAGCAGGGGACTAGCGGGGGGAGAAGATACGCAGTATTTT. Its protein product is CASSRGLAGGEDTQYF.

The chain couples TRBV5-6 to TRBJ2-5; 7 positions agree with TRBD2. The CDR3 loop spans 17 amino acids. Per germline, CDR1 SGHDT and CDR2 YYEEEE. J gave up 0 bases and V 4 bases, and 12 bases lay outside the gene matches. CDR3 protein: CASSPASGSNYQETQYF. CDR3 nucleotide sequence: TGTGCCAGCAGCCCTGCTAGCGGAAGTAACTACCAAGAGACCCAGTACTTC.

The rearrangement uses TRBV7-2 and TRBJ1-6; D gene uncertain. This CDR3 spans 14 amino acids. V shed 1 base and J shed 6 bases, with 7 bases lying between them. Germline V lookup: CDR1 SGHTA, CDR2 FQGNSA. CDR3 nucleotides: TGTGCCAGCAGCTTAGTAGTACCTAATTCACCCCTCCACTTT. Its protein is CASSLVVPNSPLHF. Using reference TRBV7-2 and TRBJ1-6 for the parts outside the CDR3, the full variable domain is GAGVSQSPSNKVTEKGKDVELRCDPISGHTALYWYRQSLGQGLEFLIYFQGNSAPDKSGLPSDRFSAERTGGSVSTLTIQRTQQEDSAVYLCASSLVVPNSPLHFGNGTRLTVT.

This rearrangement joins TRBV5-4 to TRBJ2-5, with D perhaps TRBD2 (5 bases). The CDR3 spans 14 residues. Trimming removed 0 bases at V and 4 bases at J, with 10 bases between. Germline assignment: CDR1 SGHNT and CDR2 YYREEE (reference sequence). CDR3 sequence (DNA): TGTGCCAGCAGCTTGGGGTCCCGGGGAGAGACCCAGTACTTC. It is translated as CASSLGSRGETQYF.